Presented here are 22 T cell receptor beta chains from one specimen sequenced in a study of OX40 agonist ivuxolimab in advanced cancers. Using immunoSEQ multiplex PCR, the repertoire was profiled, and TCRdb retains in-frame clones only, with some absent. Here the sample spans 50,000 to 65,000 clones, about 87% being singletons. The sequences come from CD4+ or CD8+ T cells sorted from blood, collected in a trial of the OX40 agonist ivuxolimab. The receptor set was obtained from an adult with an advanced solid tumor such as melanoma, head and neck, liver or kidney cancer.

This chain joins TRBV6-5 and TRBJ2-7; possible D gene TRBD1, 5 bases. This CDR3 has 13 residues. Germline V gene sequence: CDR1 MNHEY, CDR2 SVGAGI. V lost 7 bases, J lost 4 bases, and 14 bases lay in between. DNA for the CDR3: TGTGCCAGCAAAGGGGCGGTGGGGTACGAGCAGTACTTC. Protein sequence: CASKGAVGYEQYF.

J is TRBJ2-7 and V is TRBV6-1; 9 nucleotides agree with TRBD2. Germline trimming cut 0 bases from V and 7 bases from J; bases unmatched to any gene: 10. CDR1 is MNHNS, CDR2 SASEGT, per germline. CDR3 length equals 16 residues. CDR3 sequence reads: CASSEASGGPRGEQYV. The CDR3 region has the DNA TGTGCCAGCAGTGAAGCTAGCGGGGGTCCGAGAGGGGAGCAGTACGTC.

V gene TRBV29-1 combines with J gene TRBJ1-2; tentatively, D is TRBD1 (5 bases). CDR3 length equals 14 residues. CDR1 and CDR2 from the germline V gene are SQVTM and ANQGSEA. V lost 4 bases and J lost 4, with 16 bases in between. CDR3 in amino acids: CSVAEFGTLYGYTF. The CDR3 nucleotides are TGCAGCGTTGCGGAGTTTGGGACGCTCTATGGCTACACCTTC.

This chain joins TRBV7-2 and TRBJ2-1; 7 bases are a match to TRBD2. Germline V CDR1 and CDR2: SGHTA, FQGNSA. V trimming: 1 base; J trimming: 7 bases; junction bases outside the gene matches: 7. This CDR3 has 15 amino acids. The CDR3 nucleotides read TGTGCCAGCAGCTTAGGGTTCCGGGGGGTGAATGAGCAGTTCTTC. Protein: CASSLGFRGVNEQFF.

The rearrangement joins TRBV30 to TRBJ1-3; D might be TRBD1 (5 bases). Germline-derived CDR1 and CDR2 are GTSNPN and SVGIG (reference sequence). This CDR3 spans 15 amino acids. V was shortened by 1 base and J by 0 bases, with 10 bases between the two germline ends. The CDR3 DNA sequence: TGTGCCTGGAGTGGGGGGGTCTACTCTGGAAACACCATATATTTT. It specifies CAWSGGVYSGNTIYF.

The rearrangement uses TRBV7-2 and TRBJ2-1; 7 nucleotides agree with TRBD1. Germline V gene lookup returns CDR1 SGHTA and CDR2 FQGNSA. Trimming took 1 base from V and 16 from J; bases not matched to a gene: 7. CDR3 length: 12 residues. In DNA form, the CDR3 reads TGTGCCAGCAGCTTAGAATGGGGACAGCGTTTCTTC. It codes for CASSLEWGQRFF.

The CDR3 protein is CASSLAEAGGADTQYF. DNA for the CDR3: TGCGCCAGCAGCTTGGCCGAAGCGGGAGGCGCAGATACGCAGTATTTT. The chain uses TRBV5-1 and TRBJ2-3; 9 bases are shared with TRBD2. The CDR3 runs to 16 residues. Germline CDR1 SGHRS, CDR2 YFSETQ. V shed 0 bases, J shed 4 bases, and the junction held 6 bases outside the gene matches.

The J gene is TRBJ2-7, the V gene TRBV5-1; 7 bases align to TRBD1. This CDR3 spans 15 amino acids. The V segment lost 6 bases and the J segment 2 bases; nucleotides outside the gene matches: 11. Germline V gene data show CDR1 as SGHRS and CDR2 as YFSETQ. The DNA of the CDR3 is TGCGCCAGCAACCTCTTACCGGGACAGACCTACGAGCAGTACTTC. Translation gives CASNLLPGQTYEQYF.

J is TRBJ1-2 and V is TRBV28, with 7 bases aligning to TRBD1. The CDR3 loop spans 14 amino acids. Germline CDR1 reads MDHEN; CDR2 reads SYDVKM. The V gene end was trimmed by 2 bases and the J gene end by 2 bases; junction bases not matched to a gene: 2. CDR3 loop: CASSLRTGNYGYTF. DNA of the CDR3: TGTGCCAGCAGTTTAAGGACAGGAAACTATGGCTACACCTTC.

DNA of the CDR3: TGTGCCAGCAGCTTACCAAACAGGGGGGCAGATACGCAGTATTTT. Translation gives CASSLPNRGADTQYF. This chain uses TRBV7-2 with TRBJ2-3; 8 bases align to TRBD1. CDR1 is SGHTA, CDR2 FQGNSA, per germline. Trimming at V came to 2 bases and at J to 4 bases, leaving 5 bases not matched to a gene. The CDR3 has 15 amino acids.

This chain uses TRBV7-6 with TRBJ2-1; 8 positions agree with TRBD2. The CDR3 extends over 16 amino acids. V shed 1 base, J shed 9 bases, and the junction held 11 bases outside the gene matches. The germline gives CDR1 SGHVS, CDR2 FNYEAQ. The DNA of the CDR3 is TGTGCCAGCAGCTTAGTTGCGGGAGGTCCCCTGGCTGAGCAGTTCTTC. This translates into CASSLVAGGPLAEQFF.

The chain joins TRBV18 to TRBJ1-6; perhaps TRBD1 as D (6 bases). The ends were cut back, 3 bases at V and 5 bases at J, with 11 bases in the middle. The CDR3 totals 15 residues. The germline CDR1 and CDR2 sequences are KGHSH and LQKENI. CDR3 sequence reads: CASSPTGTNNSPLHF. The CDR3 DNA reads TGTGCCAGCTCACCGACCGGGACAAATAATTCACCCCTCCACTTT.

The CDR3: CASSLKTGPFYEQYV. The CDR3 DNA reads as TGTGCCAGCAGTCTTAAGACAGGTCCCTTCTACGAGCAGTACGTC. V is TRBV7-2 and J is TRBJ2-7; D perhaps matches TRBD1 (6 bases). V was clipped by 6 bases and J by 3 bases, with 18 bases between them. Looked up from germline, CDR1 is SGHTA and CDR2 is FQGNSA. The CDR3 totals 15 residues.

J is TRBJ2-7 and V is TRBV10-3, with 9 bases matching TRBD1. J gave up 1 base and V 6 bases, and 7 bases lay outside the gene matches. CDR3 size: 15 residues. Looked up from germline, CDR1 is ENHRY and CDR2 is SYGVKD. Here the CDR3 DNA reads TGTGCCATCAGGGACAGGGGATCGGTATCCTACGAGCAGTACTTC. It specifies CAIRDRGSVSYEQYF.

The rearrangement joins TRBV28 to TRBJ2-5; 10 bases fit TRBD2. Germline assignment: CDR1 MDHEN and CDR2 SYDVKM. The CDR3 is made up of 16 amino acids. The junction had 11 bases not matched to a gene; V was cut back by 5 bases and J by 5 bases. This chain's CDR3 is CASSALAGVGHETQYF. The CDR3 DNA sequence: TGTGCCAGCAGTGCCCTAGCGGGAGTGGGGCATGAGACCCAGTACTTC.

V gene TRBV5-6 combines with J gene TRBJ2-5; 7 bases map to TRBD1. The DNA end lines up better with TRBJ2-7; the J call may be wrong. The germline V gene encodes CDR1 SGHDT and CDR2 YYEEEE. The CDR3 covers 16 residues. Here the CDR3 DNA reads TGTGCCAGCAGCATGGTGGGACAGAGAAGCCCCTACGAGCAGTACTTC. As protein: CASSMVGQRSPYEQYF.

The gene calls are TRBV6-5 and TRBJ1-6; D not resolved. The ends were cut back, 6 bases at V and 7 bases at J, with 13 bases in the middle. The germline CDR1 and CDR2 sequences are MNHEY and SVGAGI. CDR3 length: 14 amino acids. CDR3 sequence (DNA): TGTGCCAGCAGGCCGGATATGCTGAATTCACCCCTCCACTTT. The encoded protein is CASRPDMLNSPLHF.

This chain uses TRBV4-1 with TRBJ1-4, with D unclear. Deletions cut 4 bases from V and 7 bases from J, with 19 bases between. Germline CDR1 MGHRA, CDR2 YSYEKL. The CDR3 has 16 amino acids. CDR3 sequence (DNA): TGCGCCAGCAGCCGACAACCCGCCCGACCAGGTGAAAAACTGTTTTTT. Translated, it gives CASSRQPARPGEKLFF.

V gene TRBV18 combines with J gene TRBJ1-1; D is possibly TRBD1 (5 bases). Deletions cut 2 bases from V and 1 base from J, with 17 bases between. This CDR3 is built from 17 residues. The V gene's germline CDR1 is KGHSH and CDR2 LQKENI. For the CDR3, the DNA is TGTGCCAGCTCACCATTAAGTAAGACAGCTACGAACACTGAAGCTTTCTTT. It encodes CASSPLSKTATNTEAFF.

This chain joins TRBV6-1 and TRBJ1-4, with 7 nucleotides matching TRBD1. CDR1 MNHNS and CDR2 SASEGT come from the germline V gene. Trimming at V came to 7 bases and at J to 8 bases, leaving 13 bases not matched to a gene. This CDR3 has 15 amino acids. DNA of the CDR3: TGTGCCAGCACGACAACAGGGGAAGGTGCCGAAAAACTGTTTTTT. This sequence encodes CASTTTGEGAEKLFF.

This chain connects TRBV2 to TRBJ1-5; a weak D match, TRBD1 (5 bases). Trimming shortened V by 5 bases and J by 3 bases, and 11 bases separated the two germline ends. The CDR3 is made up of 14 amino acids. Germline assignment: CDR1 SNHLY and CDR2 FYNNEI. This CDR3 is CASSLAGNNQPQHF. The CDR3 bases are TGTGCCAGCAGTTTGGCAGGGAACAATCAGCCCCAGCATTTT.

The gene calls are TRBV28 and TRBJ2-5; 7 bases map to TRBD1. Germline trimming cut 10 bases from V and 3 bases from J; bases unmatched to any gene: 5. CDR3 length equals 12 residues. Germline V gene data show CDR1 as MDHEN and CDR2 as SYDVKM. CDR3 DNA: TGTGCCATGTCACAGGGGAAAGAGACCCAGTACTTC. The encoded protein is CAMSQGKETQYF.